This passage covers 7 T cell receptor beta chains from one sample sequenced in a study of cytomegalovirus exposure and HLA in healthy donors. Primers: 60 Vbeta forward and 13 Jbeta reverse. The protocol was immunoSEQ multiplex PCR, while the TCRdb copy is restricted to in-frame clones and leaves out a portion. The sample contains over 90,000 clones, approximately 71% of which appear only once. Sequenced material: PBMCs. The origin of the receptors is a male donor in good health and CMV-seropositive.

The rearrangement links TRBV10-3 to TRBJ2-1; 8 bases align to TRBD2. From germline, CDR1 is ENHRY and CDR2 SYGVKD. The CDR3 is made up of 14 amino acids. V gave up 3 bases and J gave up 5 bases; unmatched junction bases: 3. In nucleotides, the CDR3 is TGTGCCATCAGTGAACTAGCGGCCCACAATGAGCAGTTCTTC. It translates to CAISELAAHNEQFF.

The CDR3 protein is CASTWGDRETDTQYF. The CDR3 nucleotides read TGTGCCAGCACCTGGGGGGACAGGGAAACAGATACGCAGTATTTT. This sequence joins TRBV28 and TRBJ2-3, with 9 bases matching TRBD1. Trimming at V came to 7 bases and at J to 3 bases, leaving 8 bases not matched to a gene. Germline V gene data show CDR1 as MDHEN and CDR2 as SYDVKM. The CDR3 is 15 residues long.

The chain is built from TRBV11-2 and TRBJ2-1; tentatively, D is TRBD1 (5 bases). Deletions cut 4 bases from V and 7 bases from J, with 11 bases between. The germline V gene has CDR1 SGHAT and CDR2 FQNNGV. This CDR3 contains 13 residues. CDR3: CASSSRAGNEQFF. Here the CDR3 DNA reads TGTGCCAGCAGCTCCAGGGCAGGAAATGAGCAGTTCTTC.

The V and J genes are TRBV11-3 and TRBJ1-1; weak D call: TRBD1 (6 bases). The CDR3 spans 13 residues. Germline V gene sequence: CDR1 SGHNT, CDR2 YENEEA. V was pared by 3 bases and J by 5 bases, with 10 bases between. CDR3 in amino acids: CASSFQQGTEAFF. The CDR3 region has the DNA TGTGCCAGCAGCTTCCAACAGGGTACTGAAGCTTTCTTT.

This chain links TRBV7-3 with TRBJ2-5; TRBD1 aligns across 8 bases. TRBJ2-7 matches the DNA end more closely, so the J call is doubtful. Per germline, CDR1 SGHTA and CDR2 FQGTGA. The CDR3 has 13 amino acids. The CDR3 coding sequence is TGTGCCAGCAGCTTGGACAGGGAAGGCGAGCAGTACTTC. Residues: CASSLDREGEQYF.

This clone came up a few times. Germline and junction disagree at one end, which may indicate a read error. The gene calls are TRBV7-2 and TRBJ2-7; 11 nucleotides line up with TRBD2. The CDR3 is made up of 15 amino acids. Germline CDR1 and CDR2: SGHTA and FQGNSA. The CDR3 nucleotides read TGTGCCAGCAGCTTAGTTGAGGGACTAGCGGAAAGCATGAACTTC. This sequence encodes CASSLVEGLAESMNF.

J is TRBJ1-5 and V is TRBV28; 7 positions match TRBD1. The V gene's germline CDR1 is MDHEN and CDR2 SYDVKM. J gave up 7 bases and V 3 bases, and 9 bases lay outside the gene matches. CDR3 length: 15 residues. DNA for the CDR3: TGTGCCAGCAGTTTCAGTGACAGGGTGAGGCAGCCCCAGCATTTT. This gives the protein CASSFSDRVRQPQHF.